This record looks at one T cell receptor beta chain sequence and its context. Its antigen is currently unknown. TCRdb re-derived calls from the reads in MiXCR, one entry per CDR3 protein. The sample consists of around 450,000 distinct CDR3 sequences, 30% to 40% of them appearing once. The sample comes from a study of T cell repertoires in cytomegalovirus infection. Study information: Signatures in public TCR beta sequences pointed to both CMV infection and matching HLA type.

Regarding the study as a whole: HLA-C-restricted TCR beta clonotypes specific for CMV led the ex vivo response. The study identified carriers of CMV plus the relevant HLA from cumulative public TCR beta family frequency.

Sequencing was performed on PBMCs. This clonotype was obtained from a human donor in good health (CMV status not recorded). Some clones in this sample may be carry-over from other donors' samples.

The CDR3 reads CASRLGGAGLTEAFF. CDR3 bases: TGCGCCAGCAGGTTAGGGGGGGCTGGACTAACTGAAGCTTTCTTT. The chain joins TRBV5-1 to TRBJ1-1, with D possibly being TRBD1 (6 bases). V lost 5 bases to trimming and J lost 5 bases, with 19 bases between them. Germline loops: CDR1 SGHRS, CDR2 YFSETQ. The CDR3 has 15 residues.